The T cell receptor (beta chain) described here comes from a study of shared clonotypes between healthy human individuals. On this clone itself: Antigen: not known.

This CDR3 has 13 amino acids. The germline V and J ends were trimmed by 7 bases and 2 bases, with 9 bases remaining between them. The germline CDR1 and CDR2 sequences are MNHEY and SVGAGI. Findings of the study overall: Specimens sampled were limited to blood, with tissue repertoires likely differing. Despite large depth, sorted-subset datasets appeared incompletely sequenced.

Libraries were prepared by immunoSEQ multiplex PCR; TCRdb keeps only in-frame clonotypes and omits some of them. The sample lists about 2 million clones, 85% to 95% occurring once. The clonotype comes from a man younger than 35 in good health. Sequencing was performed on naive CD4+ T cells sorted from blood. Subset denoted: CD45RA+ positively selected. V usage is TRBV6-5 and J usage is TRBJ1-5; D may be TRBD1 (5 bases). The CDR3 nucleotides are TGTGCCAGCACCAGGGAGGGCAATCAGCCCCAGCATTTT. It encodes CASTREGNQPQHF.